The 9 T cell receptor beta chains below were found in one sample sequenced in a study of blood T cell repertoires in COVID-19. Produced via immunoSEQ multiplex PCR; TCRdb's table is partial and in-frame only. The sample lists more than 90,000 clones, roughly 79% occurring once. The specimen was peripheral blood. These receptors were collected from a woman aged 80 or over with acute or convalescent COVID-19.

The chain recombines TRBV7-9 with TRBJ1-1; the D gene is possibly TRBD1 (5 bases). Germline lookup yields CDR1 SEHNR and CDR2 FQNEAQ (reference sequence). The length of the CDR3 is 14 residues. V lost 1 base and J lost 4, with 10 bases in between. The CDR3 is CASSLGQLFTEAFF. DNA for the CDR3: TGTGCCAGCAGCTTAGGACAGCTATTCACTGAAGCTTTCTTT.

This clone appeared a few times. The CDR3 nucleotides are TGTGCCAGCAGCACAGGGCCGGGGTATGAAAAACTGTTTTTT. This encodes CASSTGPGYEKLFF. The chain carries TRBV6-6 and TRBJ1-4, with D maybe TRBD1 (6 bases). Germline V lookup: CDR1 MNHNY, CDR2 SVGAGI (reference sequence). The CDR3 loop spans 14 amino acids. V dropped 6 bases and J dropped 6 bases, with 14 bases sitting between them.

The chain combines TRBV6-1 with TRBJ1-6; D gene unclear. Trimming pared 11 bases from V and 8 bases from J, leaving 10 bases between. Germline V gene lookup returns CDR1 MNHNS and CDR2 SASEGT. The CDR3 covers 11 residues. CDR3: CARSDDSPLHF. As DNA, the CDR3 is TGTGCCCGTAGTGACGATTCACCCCTCCACTTT.

This rearrangement joins TRBV19 to TRBJ1-1; possibly TRBD1 for D (6 bases). Trimming removed 5 bases at V and 1 base at J, with 17 bases between. Per the germline V gene, CDR1 is LNHDA and CDR2 is SQIVND (reference sequence). The CDR3 runs 16 residues. CDR3 in amino acids: CASSLGHTKGNTEAFF. Here the CDR3 DNA reads TGTGCCAGTAGTTTGGGACACACAAAGGGGAACACTGAAGCTTTCTTT.

This sequence joins TRBV28 and TRBJ2-5; 7 nucleotides match TRBD1. There are 13 residues in the CDR3. V trimming: 8 bases; J trimming: 2 bases; junction bases outside the gene matches: 5. Germline loops: CDR1 MDHEN, CDR2 SYDVKM. The chain's CDR3 is CASGPGQQETQYF. DNA of the CDR3: TGTGCCAGCGGCCCGGGACAGCAAGAGACCCAGTACTTC.

This CDR3 is CASSLSTGNTIYF. CDR3 DNA: TGTGCCAGCAGCTTAAGCACTGGAAACACCATATATTTT. V is TRBV11-1 and J is TRBJ1-3; D unresolved. This CDR3 has 13 amino acids. Trimming stripped 2 bases from V and 2 bases from J, with 4 bases between. Germline V gene data show CDR1 as SGHAT and CDR2 as FQDESV (reference sequence).

This sequence joins TRBV2 and TRBJ1-2, with TRBD1 matching over 8 bases. The CDR3 length is 13 residues. V shed 5 bases, J shed 4 bases, and the junction held 3 bases outside the gene matches. Germline V CDR1 and CDR2: SNHLY, FYNNEI. The CDR3: CASSTDRAYGYTF. CDR3 nucleotide sequence: TGTGCCAGCAGTACGGACAGGGCCTATGGCTACACCTTC.

This chain joins TRBV7-3 and TRBJ2-7, with 9 bases that match TRBD1. Germline V gene data show CDR1 as SGHTA and CDR2 as FQGTGA. This CDR3 comprises 14 residues. Trimming cost V 5 bases and J 5 bases; bases outside gene matches: 7. The CDR3 spells CASSTGTGINEQYF. Written as DNA, the CDR3 is TGTGCCAGCAGCACCGGGACAGGGATCAACGAGCAGTACTTC. Full variable domain (rest looked up from reference TRBV7-3 and TRBJ2-7): GAGVSQTPSNKVTEKGKYVELRCDPISGHTALYWYRQSLGQGPEFLIYFQGTGAADDSGLPNDRFFAVRPEGSVSTLKIQRTERGDSAVYLCASSTGTGINEQYFGPGTRLTVT.

Concerning this clone: A much larger clone sits a single nucleotide away, making a read error possible. The chain uses TRBV5-5 and TRBJ2-7; 7 bases match TRBD1. Germline loops: CDR1 SGHKS, CDR2 YYEKEE (reference sequence). The CDR3 totals 12 residues. Trimming at V came to 4 bases and at J to 4 bases, leaving 2 bases not matched to a gene. The CDR3 region is CASSADRYEQYF. The DNA for the CDR3 is TGTGCCAGCAGCGCGGACAGGTACGAGCAGTACTTC. Filled out from reference TRBV5-5 and TRBJ2-7, the complete variable domain reads DAGVTQSPTHLIKTRGQQVTLRCSPISGHKSVSWYQQVLGQGPQFIFQYYEKEERGRGNFPDRFSARQFPNYSSELNVNALLLGDSALYLCASSADRYEQYFGPGTRLTVT.